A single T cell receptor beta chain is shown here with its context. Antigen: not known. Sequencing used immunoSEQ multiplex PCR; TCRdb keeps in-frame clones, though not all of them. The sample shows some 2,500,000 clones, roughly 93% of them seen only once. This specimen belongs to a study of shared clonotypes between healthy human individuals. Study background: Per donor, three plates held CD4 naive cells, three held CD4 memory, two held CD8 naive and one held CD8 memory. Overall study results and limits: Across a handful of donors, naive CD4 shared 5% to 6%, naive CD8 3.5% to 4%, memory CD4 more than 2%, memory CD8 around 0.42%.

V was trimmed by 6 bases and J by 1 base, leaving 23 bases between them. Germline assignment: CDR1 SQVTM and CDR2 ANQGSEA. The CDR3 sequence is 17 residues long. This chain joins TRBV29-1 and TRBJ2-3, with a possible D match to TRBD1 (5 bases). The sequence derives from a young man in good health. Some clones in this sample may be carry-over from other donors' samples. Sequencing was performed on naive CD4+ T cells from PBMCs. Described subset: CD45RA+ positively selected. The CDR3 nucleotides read TGCAGCGTACCAGAATTCGTCCAGGGCACGGGCACAGATACGCAGTATTTT. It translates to CSVPEFVQGTGTDTQYF.